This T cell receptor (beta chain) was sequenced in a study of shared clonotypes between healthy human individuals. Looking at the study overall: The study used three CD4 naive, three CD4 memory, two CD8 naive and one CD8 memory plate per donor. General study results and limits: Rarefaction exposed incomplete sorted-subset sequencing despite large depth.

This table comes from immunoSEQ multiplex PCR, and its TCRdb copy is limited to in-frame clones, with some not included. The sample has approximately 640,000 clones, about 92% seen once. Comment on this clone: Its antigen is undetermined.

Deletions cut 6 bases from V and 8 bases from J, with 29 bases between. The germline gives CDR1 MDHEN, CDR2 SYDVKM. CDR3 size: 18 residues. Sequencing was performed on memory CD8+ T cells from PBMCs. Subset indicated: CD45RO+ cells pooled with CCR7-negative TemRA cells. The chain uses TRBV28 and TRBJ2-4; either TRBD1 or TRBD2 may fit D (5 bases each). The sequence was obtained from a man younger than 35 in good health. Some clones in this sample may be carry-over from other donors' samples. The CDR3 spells CASSHRTPGTPGWDIQYF. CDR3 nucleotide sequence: TGTGCCAGCAGCCATCGAACCCCAGGGACCCCGGGTTGGGACATTCAGTACTTC. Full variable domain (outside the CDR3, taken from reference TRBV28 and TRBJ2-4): DVKVTQSSRYLVKRTGEKVFLECVQDMDHENMFWYRQDPGLGLRLIYFSYDVKMKEKGDIPEGYSVSREKKERFSLILESASTNQTSMYLCASSHRTPGTPGWDIQYFGAGTRLSVL.